This TCR beta chain was sequenced during a study of CD8 T cells in Susac syndrome (dated by TCRdb to between 2019 and 2020). The study in broad terms: Whether CD8+ T cell activation and differentiation in Susac syndrome was antigen driven was tested using repertoire sequencing. CD8+ T cell repertoire clonality was compared between about 12 healthy donors, about 14 Susac syndrome patients and 15 multiple sclerosis patients. On the study overall, not on this receptor specifically: The TCR sequencing and HLA analysis was acknowledged to have included a relatively small number of individuals.

Of note for this clonotype: Its cognate antigen has yet to be identified. Within one base of it there is no much larger clone, and no base qualities were kept.

Trimming at the junction amounts to 3 bases on V and 7 bases on J, and the germline ends lie 19 bases apart. The germline V gene (reference sequence) specifies LNHDA as CDR1 and SQIVND as CDR2. CDR3 length: 17 amino acids, cysteine to phenylalanine. Just CDR3 DNA is preserved here, 51 bases in frame from base 1. RNA was extracted with the RNeasy kit and roughly 0.45 to 1 ug was reverse transcribed using random hexamers. The immunoSEQ multiplex PCR assay, covering 54 Vbeta and 13 Jbeta segments, was used to amplify TCR beta CDR3 regions. Bias from PCR amplification was corrected by using a synthetic template baseline for primer optimization and for computational correction. Per the source publication's procedure: Reads were annotated to V, D and J genes according to IMGT and were analyzed with immunoSEQ Analyzer, with only productive sequences retained. To calculate clonality, Shannon entropy was normalized by log2 of the number of productive unique sequences and then subtracted from one. Public and private clones were assessed among the 100 most prevalent clones of each patient and control. Clones were defined as Susac-specific when absent from the healthy and MS cohorts, from fewer than 1,200 published viral clones and from other ImmuneACCESS disease sequences. The raw public reads went through TCRdb reprocessing: fastp at Q25, MiXCR clone calling, in-frame beta chains kept. Every distinct CDR3 protein forms one entry, paired with its most common genes and DNA. Here the V and J calls rest on TCRdb's processing, not on the authors' analysis. In this sample the table shows about 150,000 distinct CDR3 sequences, around 95% of which occur a single time. About 0.21% of the sample is held by the ten biggest clonotypes.

Peripheral blood CD8+ and CD4+ T cells from healthy donors, Susac syndrome patients and multiple sclerosis patients were profiled using high-throughput TCR beta sequencing. Multiple sclerosis controls were treatment-naive patients with stable or active relapsing-remitting disease fulfilling revised McDonald criteria. Bulk CD8+ and CD4+ T cells were purified by magnetic negative isolation, while CD8+ TEMRA cells were enriched using FACS. Blood was collected in EDTA tubes and processed within 24 hours, with PBMCs isolated through density gradient centrifugation. PBMCs destined for TCR sequencing were cryopreserved in liquid nitrogen and later thawed in a 37 °C water bath. Purity of sorted or isolated CD4+, CD8+ and CD8+ TEMRA cells was at least 90%.

The TCR originated in a human donor with multiple sclerosis. Recombination connected TRBV19 to TRBJ1-6; the D gene is unclear. The specimen sequenced was CD8+ T cells from PBMCs. The CDR3 protein sequence reads: CASSIRLWGTQNSPLHF. Read as DNA, the sequence is TGTGCCAGTAGTATCCGCCTTTGGGGTACCCAAAATTCACCCCTCCACTTT.